The 13 T cell receptor beta chains in this list originate from one sample, sequenced in a study of blood T cell repertoires in COVID-19. Sequencing was performed with immunoSEQ multiplex PCR; in TCRdb, only in-frame clones are kept and a portion is missing. The sample consists of approximately 47,000 clones, over 75% of them appearing once. Sequencing used peripheral blood. The receptors come from a human donor with active COVID-19. The donor label of this sample is uncertain.

V is TRBV7-2 and J is TRBJ2-3; weak D call: TRBD2 (6 bases). The germline V and J ends were trimmed by 2 bases and 2 bases, with 14 bases remaining between them. Germline V gene sequence: CDR1 SGHTA, CDR2 FQGNSA. There are 16 residues in the CDR3. The chain's CDR3 is CASSLKPGLLTDTQYF. CDR3 nucleotides: TGTGCCAGCAGCTTAAAACCGGGACTGCTCACAGATACGCAGTATTTT. Together with reference TRBV7-2 and TRBJ2-3, the CDR3 gives the full variable domain: GAGVSQSPSNKVTEKGKDVELRCDPISGHTALYWYRQSLGQGLEFLIYFQGNSAPDKSGLPSDRFSAERTGGSVSTLTIQRTQQEDSAVYLCASSLKPGLLTDTQYFGPGTRLTVL.

The chain carries TRBV19 and TRBJ2-3; TRBD2 matches at 7 bases. CDR1 is LNHDA and CDR2 is SQIVND in the germline V gene (reference sequence). CDR3 length equals 13 residues. After removal of 9 bases from V and 3 bases from J, the junction contained 6 bases not matched to a gene. The CDR3 here is CASIKAGTDTQYF. The CDR3 DNA reads TGTGCCAGCATAAAAGCGGGAACAGATACGCAGTATTTT.

This rearrangement joins TRBV11-2 to TRBJ2-5; no clear D. V shed 5 bases and J shed 7 bases, with 23 bases lying between them. The CDR3 runs 16 residues. Germline assignment: CDR1 SGHAT and CDR2 FQNNGV. CDR3 sequence: CASSTPLLYYGVTQYF. CDR3 coding DNA: TGTGCCAGCAGCACTCCGCTTCTCTATTACGGTGTGACCCAGTACTTC.

The chain is built from TRBV28 and TRBJ1-1; D might be TRBD1 (5 bases). The CDR3 loop spans 17 amino acids. V lost 2 bases and J lost 0, with 16 bases in between. Per the germline V gene, CDR1 is MDHEN and CDR2 is SYDVKM. DNA for the CDR3: TGTGCCAGCAGTTTAGCCCAGGGTTTCACCCTGAACACTGAAGCTTTCTTT. Translating it yields CASSLAQGFTLNTEAFF.

This clone was counted a single time. This rearrangement joins TRBV25-1 to TRBJ1-2; 8 bases are shared with TRBD1. Germline values: CDR1 MGHDK, CDR2 SYGVNS. With V trimmed by 6 bases and J by 5 bases, 11 bases remained unmatched. There are 15 residues in the CDR3. The CDR3 reads CASRPTGASSYGYTF. DNA for the CDR3: TGTGCCAGCAGACCGACAGGGGCGTCCTCTTATGGCTACACCTTC.

This clone was counted once. The chain links TRBV14 to TRBJ1-1, with 7 bases fitting TRBD1. The CDR3 totals 18 residues. Germline assignment: CDR1 SGHDN and CDR2 FVKESK. The junction had 17 bases not matched to a gene; V was cut back by 3 bases and J by 4 bases. CDR3 amino acids: CASSQMGMRQGQTTEAFF. CDR3 nucleotide sequence: TGTGCCAGCAGCCAGATGGGAATGCGACAGGGTCAGACCACTGAAGCTTTCTTT.

This clone was observed once. The gene calls are TRBV6-1 and TRBJ2-5, with unresolved D. V lost 1 base to trimming and J lost 2 bases, with 8 bases between them. This CDR3 has 14 residues. The germline V gene has CDR1 MNHNS and CDR2 SASEGT. The CDR3 nucleotides are TGTGCCAGCAGTGAAGGTTACAGACAAGAGACCCAGTACTTC. Encoded protein: CASSEGYRQETQYF.

The rearrangement uses TRBV29-1 and TRBJ2-2, with D possibly matching TRBD1 (6 bases). The CDR3 runs to 14 residues. Germline-derived CDR1 and CDR2 are SQVTM and ANQGSEA. Trimming stripped 7 bases from V and 6 bases from J, with 18 bases between. The CDR3 coding sequence is TGCAGCGCCAGAGGGGCAGGGGCCGCCGGGGAGCTGTTTTTT. Protein sequence: CSARGAGAAGELFF.

The V call is TRBV5-1, the J call TRBJ1-1; TRBD1 aligns across 8 bases. The CDR3 spans 13 residues. V trimming: 4 bases; J trimming: 6 bases; junction bases outside the gene matches: 5. CDR1 and CDR2 (germline): SGHRS, YFSETQ. The CDR3 DNA follows: TGCGCCAGCAGCCTCGGACAGGGTCCTGAAGCTTTCTTT. Amino acids: CASSLGQGPEAFF.

This chain links TRBV5-6 with TRBJ2-6, with no clear D. The germline V and J ends were trimmed by 4 bases and 0 bases, with 17 bases remaining between them. The CDR3 is made up of 18 amino acids. Per germline, CDR1 SGHDT and CDR2 YYEEEE. The CDR3, as DNA: TGTGCCAGCAGCCGCTTATCGACAAGCTTCTCTGGGGCCAACGTCCTGACTTTC. As protein: CASSRLSTSFSGANVLTF.

This sequence joins TRBV7-3 and TRBJ2-2; 8 bases line up with TRBD1. Per germline, CDR1 SGHTA and CDR2 FQGTGA. V shed 4 bases and J 3 bases; nucleotides not matched to a gene: 7. This CDR3 comprises 16 residues. Written as DNA, the CDR3 is TGTGCCAGCAGCTCCGGACAGGGAAGGGACACCGGGGAGCTGTTTTTT. Translation: CASSSGQGRDTGELFF.

This chain links TRBV19 with TRBJ2-1; TRBD2 aligns across 10 bases. The CDR3 length is 16 residues. V was pared by 1 base and J by 2 bases, with 2 bases of the junction left unmatched. CDR1 is LNHDA and CDR2 is SQIVND in the germline V gene (reference sequence). The CDR3 protein is CASSIGTSGPYNEQFF. The DNA for the CDR3 is TGTGCCAGTAGTATAGGGACTAGCGGCCCCTACAATGAGCAGTTCTTC.

This sequence joins TRBV28 and TRBJ2-7, with a weak D call TRBD2 (6 bases). Deletions cut 5 bases from V and 0 bases from J, with 17 bases between. The CDR3 covers 16 residues. The germline V gene has CDR1 MDHEN and CDR2 SYDVKM. In DNA, the CDR3 is TGTGCCAGCAGTCCCCTCGGGAGCGGCAGCTCCTACGAGCAGTACTTC. Amino acids: CASSPLGSGSSYEQYF.